This T cell receptor beta chain comes out of a study of control samples from healthy donors and cancer patients. The repertoire was sequenced with immunoSEQ multiplex PCR; TCRdb's copy has only in-frame clones and lacks some. The repertoire holds around 190,000 clones, with 90% as singletons. The V gene's germline CDR1 is SGHRS and CDR2 YFSETQ. This CDR3 spans 13 amino acids. V was shortened by 3 bases and J by 3 bases, with 9 bases between the two germline ends. The rearrangement links TRBV5-1 to TRBJ1-1, with unresolved D. This receptor was obtained from a woman aged 50 to 60 in good health. Input material: blood. In DNA form, the CDR3 reads TGCGCCAGCAGCTCCAGGCGCGACACTGAAGCTTTCTTT. This codes for CASSSRRDTEAFF. The whole variable domain, remainder taken from reference TRBV5-1 and TRBJ1-1, is KAGVTQTPRYLIKTRGQQVTLSCSPISGHRSVSWYQQTPGQGLQFLFEYFSETQRNKGNFPGRFSGRQFSNSRSEMNVSTLELGDSALYLCASSSRRDTEAFFGQGTRLTVV.